This section outlines one TCR beta chain sequence together with its context. Its matching antigen is unknown. Profiled with immunoSEQ multiplex PCR; TCRdb holds only in-frame clones, not every one. The sample shows 99,000 or so clones, approximately 89% of them seen only once. Germline V gene lookup returns CDR1 SGHDT and CDR2 YYEEEE. Trimming removed 7 bases from V and 2 bases from J, with 9 bases in between. The CDR3 is 12 residues long. The record originates from a study of PD-1 blockade in classical Hodgkin lymphoma. Findings and caveats of the study: Researchers reported that CD4+ TCR diversity, though not CD8+, rose significantly by C4D1. Newly diagnosed patients reportedly trailed healthy donors in baseline TCR diversity.

Time point: cycle 4 day 1 (C4D1), after 5 to 7 weeks of nivolumab. Relapse was seen in all patients after autologous stem cell transplantation, and brentuximab vedotin exposure was variable. The chain carries TRBV5-6 and TRBJ1-2; D not resolved. The sequencing here drew on peripheral blood mononuclear cells (PBMCs), taken before the fourth cycle of nivolumab. The receptor comes from a human donor with classical Hodgkin lymphoma. The CDR3, as DNA: TGTGCCAGCCAAGACGGGAACTATGGCTACACCTTC. Protein sequence: CASQDGNYGYTF.